Reported below is one TCR beta chain. The data are from a study of blood T cell repertoires in COVID-19. Study information: The origin of the acute and convalescent COVID-19 samples was the United States, Italy and Spain. The cDNA or gDNA used as material had been derived from T cells, B-cell-depleted T cells, or PBMCs.

Per germline, CDR1 SGDLS and CDR2 YYNGEE. The CDR3 is 15 residues long. Trimming removed 0 bases from V and 0 bases from J, with 6 bases in between. The authors' processing: Quantification of nucleated cells was approximated via reference gene primer amplification. Measured with immunoSEQ multiplex PCR; TCRdb has only the in-frame clones, and not every one. The V and J calls and the clone size are those of that table, but D and trimming were determined from the DNA. The sample has 90,000 to 120,000 clones, about four fifths seen once. This chain uses TRBV9 with TRBJ1-4; D might be TRBD1 (5 bases). The sequenced material came from peripheral blood. The sequence was collected from a human donor in a cohort sampled during active COVID-19. The CDR3 bases are TGTGCCAGCAGCGTAGCGGGGGCAACTAATGAAAAACTGTTTTTT. Translation gives CASSVAGATNEKLFF.